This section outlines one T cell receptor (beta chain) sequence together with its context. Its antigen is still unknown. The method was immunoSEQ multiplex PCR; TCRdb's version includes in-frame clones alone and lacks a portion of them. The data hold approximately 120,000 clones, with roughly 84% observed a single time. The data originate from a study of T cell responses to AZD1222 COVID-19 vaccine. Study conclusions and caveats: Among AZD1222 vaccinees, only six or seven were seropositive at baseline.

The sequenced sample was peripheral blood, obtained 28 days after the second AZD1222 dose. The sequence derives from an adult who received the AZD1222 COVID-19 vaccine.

CDR3 in DNA: TGCGCCAGCAGCTCACCTGACAGGGCAGAGACCCAGTACTTC. Its protein is CASSSPDRAETQYF. This chain links TRBV5-1 with TRBJ2-5; 7 bases align to TRBD1. The germline CDR1 and CDR2 sequences are SGHRS and YFSETQ. Germline trimming cut 3 bases from V and 4 bases from J; bases unmatched to any gene: 6. The CDR3 runs 14 residues.